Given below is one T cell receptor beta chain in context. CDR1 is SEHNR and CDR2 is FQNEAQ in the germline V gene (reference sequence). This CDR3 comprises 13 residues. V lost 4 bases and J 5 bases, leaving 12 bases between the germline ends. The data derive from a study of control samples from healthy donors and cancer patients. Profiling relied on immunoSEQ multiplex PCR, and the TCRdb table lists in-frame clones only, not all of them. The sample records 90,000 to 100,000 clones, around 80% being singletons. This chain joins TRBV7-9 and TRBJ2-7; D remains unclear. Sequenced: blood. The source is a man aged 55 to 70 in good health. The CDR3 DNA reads TGTGCCAGCAGCTCCTATCTCCCCGACGAGCAGTACTTC. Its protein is CASSSYLPDEQYF.